This T cell receptor (beta chain) was recorded in a study of metastatic and nonmetastatic thyroid tumors. CDR1 and CDR2 (germline): SNHLY, FYNNEI. The CDR3 has 14 residues. The V segment lost 9 bases and the J segment 0 bases; nucleotides outside the gene matches: 4. Every patient was untreated before thyroid surgery. TCRdb reprocessed the PCR reads using MiXCR. The sample has 30,000 to 35,000 clones, about 31% seen once. In this sample, this clone turned up a few times. What was sequenced was blood. The TCR originated in a female donor with papillary thyroid cancer or a benign thyroid nodule (not recorded which). Some clones in this sample may be carry-over from other donors' samples. J is TRBJ1-1 and V is TRBV2, with 10 bases that match TRBD1. CDR3 sequence reads: CASGQGGLNTEAFF. The CDR3 nucleotides are TGTGCCAGTGGACAGGGGGGATTGAACACTGAAGCTTTCTTT.